This TCR beta chain was recovered during a study of response to subunit inactivated influenza vaccine. Findings and limits, study-wide: The authors proposed limited new T cell recruitment per seasonal influenza vaccination.

TCRdb reprocessed the RT-PCR reads with MiXCR, giving one entry per CDR3 protein. This sample yields 500,000 to 600,000 distinct CDR3 sequences, of which about 7.6% are seen a single time; about an eighth belongs to the top ten. V lost 5 bases and J lost 3, with 18 bases in between. Germline CDR1 and CDR2: PRHDT and FYEKMQ (reference sequence). There are 16 residues in the CDR3. About this clonotype itself: Its antigen is still unknown.

This sequence was found in a man between 50 and 69 years old who received an inactivated influenza vaccine. This sample comprised PBMCs from blood, obtained 23 months after vaccination. V gene TRBV13 combines with J gene TRBJ2-3; D uncertain. The CDR3 DNA reads TGTGCCAGCAGCCCCTCGAATAGGGTGGGGACAGATACGCAGTATTTT. Translating it yields CASSPSNRVGTDTQYF.